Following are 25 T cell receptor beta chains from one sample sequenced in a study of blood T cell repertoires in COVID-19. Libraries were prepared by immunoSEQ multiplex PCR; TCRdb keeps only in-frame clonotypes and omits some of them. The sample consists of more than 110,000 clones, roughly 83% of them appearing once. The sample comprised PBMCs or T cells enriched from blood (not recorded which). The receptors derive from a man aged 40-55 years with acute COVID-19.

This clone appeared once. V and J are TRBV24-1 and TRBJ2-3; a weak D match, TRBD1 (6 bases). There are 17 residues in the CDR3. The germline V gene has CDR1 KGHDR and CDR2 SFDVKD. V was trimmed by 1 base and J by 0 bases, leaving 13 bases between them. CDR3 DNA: TGTGCCACCAGTGATTTCAGACGGCAGGGGAGCACAGATACGCAGTATTTT. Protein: CATSDFRRQGSTDTQYF.

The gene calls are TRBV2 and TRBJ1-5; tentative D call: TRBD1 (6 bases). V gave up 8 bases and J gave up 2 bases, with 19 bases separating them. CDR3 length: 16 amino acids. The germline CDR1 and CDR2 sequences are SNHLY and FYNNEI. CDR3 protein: CASWGGAGLGNQPQHF. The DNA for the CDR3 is TGTGCCAGCTGGGGGGGCGCGGGTTTGGGCAATCAGCCCCAGCATTTT.

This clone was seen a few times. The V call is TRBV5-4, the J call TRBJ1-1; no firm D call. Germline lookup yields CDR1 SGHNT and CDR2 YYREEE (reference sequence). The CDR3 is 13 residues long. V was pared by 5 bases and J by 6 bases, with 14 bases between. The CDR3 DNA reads TGTGCCAGCAGTAGTGCCGGAGGAGCTGAAGCTTTCTTT. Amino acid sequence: CASSSAGGAEAFF.

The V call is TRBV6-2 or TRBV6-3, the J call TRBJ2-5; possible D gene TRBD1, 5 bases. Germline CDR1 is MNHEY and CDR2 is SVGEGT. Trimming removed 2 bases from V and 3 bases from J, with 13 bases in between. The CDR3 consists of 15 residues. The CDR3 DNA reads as TGTGCCAGCAGTTACGGGGCTACAGCTGAAGAGACCCAGTACTTC. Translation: CASSYGATAEETQYF.

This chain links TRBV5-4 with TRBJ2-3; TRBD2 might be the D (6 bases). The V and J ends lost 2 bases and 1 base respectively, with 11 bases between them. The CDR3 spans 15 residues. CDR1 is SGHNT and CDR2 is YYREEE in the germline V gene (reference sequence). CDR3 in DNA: TGTGCCAGCAGCTTACCTAGCGAACGCACAGATACGCAGTATTTT. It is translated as CASSLPSERTDTQYF.

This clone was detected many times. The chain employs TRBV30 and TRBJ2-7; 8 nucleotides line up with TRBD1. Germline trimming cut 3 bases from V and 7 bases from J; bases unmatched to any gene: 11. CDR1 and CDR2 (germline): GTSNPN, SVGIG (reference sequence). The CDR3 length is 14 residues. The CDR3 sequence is CAWRRGQGAREQYF. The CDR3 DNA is TGTGCCTGGAGACGCGGGCAGGGGGCTCGAGAGCAGTACTTC.

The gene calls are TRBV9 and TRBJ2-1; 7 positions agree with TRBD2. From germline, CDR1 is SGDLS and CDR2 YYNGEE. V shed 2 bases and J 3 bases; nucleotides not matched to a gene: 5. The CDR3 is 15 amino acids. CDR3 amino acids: CASSVLGTNYNEQFF. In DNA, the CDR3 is TGTGCCAGCAGCGTCCTAGGGACTAACTACAATGAGCAGTTCTTC.

The DNA for the CDR3 is TGTGCCAGCCGCGGGGGCGCGAACACCGGGGAGCTGTTTTTT. Translating it yields CASRGGANTGELFF. J is TRBJ2-2 and V is TRBV7-2; TRBD2 is a possible D gene (7 bases). This CDR3 has 14 residues. V gave up 8 bases and J gave up 0 bases, with 10 bases separating them. Per germline, CDR1 SGHTA and CDR2 FQGNSA.

The chain's CDR3 is CASSGDVDRELDEQFF. In nucleotides, the CDR3 is TGTGCCAGCAGCGGAGACGTCGACAGGGAGCTCGATGAGCAGTTCTTC. This chain connects TRBV9 to TRBJ2-1; 7 bases are shared with TRBD1. J gave up 8 bases and V 3 bases, and 14 bases lay outside the gene matches. CDR3 length equals 16 residues. Germline CDR1 is SGDLS and CDR2 is YYNGEE.

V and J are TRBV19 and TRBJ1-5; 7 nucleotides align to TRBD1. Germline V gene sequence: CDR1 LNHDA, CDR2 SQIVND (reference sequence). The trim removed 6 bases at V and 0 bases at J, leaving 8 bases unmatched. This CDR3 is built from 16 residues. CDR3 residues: CASRDGTADSNQPQHF. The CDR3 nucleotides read TGTGCCAGTAGGGACGGGACAGCCGATAGCAATCAGCCCCAGCATTTT.

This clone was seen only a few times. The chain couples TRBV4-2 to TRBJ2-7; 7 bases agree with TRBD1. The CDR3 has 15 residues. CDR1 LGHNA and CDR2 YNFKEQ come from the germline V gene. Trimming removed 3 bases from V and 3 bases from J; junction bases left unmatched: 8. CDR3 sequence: CASSQGPGQFYEQYF. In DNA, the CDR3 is TGTGCCAGCAGCCAGGGCCCGGGACAGTTCTACGAGCAGTACTTC.

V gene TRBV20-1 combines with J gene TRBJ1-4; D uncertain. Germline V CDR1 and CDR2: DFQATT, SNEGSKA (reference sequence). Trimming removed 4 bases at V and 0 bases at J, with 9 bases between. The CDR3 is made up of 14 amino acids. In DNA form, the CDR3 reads TGCAGTGCTATTGACACTGCAACTAATGAAAAACTGTTTTTT. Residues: CSAIDTATNEKLFF.

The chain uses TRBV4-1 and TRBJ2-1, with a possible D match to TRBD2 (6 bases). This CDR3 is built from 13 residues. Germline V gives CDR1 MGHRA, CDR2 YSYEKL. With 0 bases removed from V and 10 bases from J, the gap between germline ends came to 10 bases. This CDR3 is CASSQDWRGEQFF. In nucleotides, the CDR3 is TGCGCCAGCAGCCAAGATTGGAGGGGAGAGCAGTTCTTC.

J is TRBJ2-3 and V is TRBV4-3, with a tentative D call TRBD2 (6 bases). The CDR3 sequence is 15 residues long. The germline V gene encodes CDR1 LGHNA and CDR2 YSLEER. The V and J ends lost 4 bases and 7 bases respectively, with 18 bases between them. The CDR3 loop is CASSLAAGTSYTQYF. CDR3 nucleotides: TGCGCCAGCAGCCTAGCTGCCGGGACTTCTTATACGCAGTATTTT.

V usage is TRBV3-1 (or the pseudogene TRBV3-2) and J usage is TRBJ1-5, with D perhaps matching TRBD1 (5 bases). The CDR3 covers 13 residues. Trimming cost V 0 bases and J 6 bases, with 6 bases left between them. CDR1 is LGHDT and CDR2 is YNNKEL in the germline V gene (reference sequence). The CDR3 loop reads CASSQDRGQPQHF. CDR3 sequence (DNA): TGTGCCAGCAGCCAAGATAGGGGTCAGCCCCAGCATTTT.

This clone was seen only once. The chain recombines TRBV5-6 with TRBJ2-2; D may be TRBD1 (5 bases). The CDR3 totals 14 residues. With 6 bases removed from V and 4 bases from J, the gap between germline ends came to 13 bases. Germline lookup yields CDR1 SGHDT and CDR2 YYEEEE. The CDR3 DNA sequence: TGTGCCAGCACTCTCGACAGCACCACCGGGGAGCTGTTTTTT. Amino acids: CASTLDSTTGELFF.

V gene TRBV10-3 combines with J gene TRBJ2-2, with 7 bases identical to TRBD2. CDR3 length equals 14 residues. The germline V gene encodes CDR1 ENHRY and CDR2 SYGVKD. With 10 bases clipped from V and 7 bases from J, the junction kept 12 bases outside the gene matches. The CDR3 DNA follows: TGTGCCAGCCTGGGGGGGTTCGGGAGCGGGGAGCTGTTTTTT. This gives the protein CASLGGFGSGELFF.

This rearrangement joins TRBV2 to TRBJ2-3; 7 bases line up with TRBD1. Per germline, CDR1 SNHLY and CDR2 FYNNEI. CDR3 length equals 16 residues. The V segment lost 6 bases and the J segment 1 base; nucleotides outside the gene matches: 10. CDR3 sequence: CASRRTITGGTDTQYF. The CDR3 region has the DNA TGTGCCAGCAGGAGGACGATAACAGGGGGCACAGATACGCAGTATTTT.

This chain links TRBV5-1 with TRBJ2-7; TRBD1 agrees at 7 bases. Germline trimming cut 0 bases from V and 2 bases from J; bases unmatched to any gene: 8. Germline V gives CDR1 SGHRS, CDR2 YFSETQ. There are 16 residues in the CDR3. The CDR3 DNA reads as TGCGCCAGCAGCTTGGAGCTCGGACAGGCGACCTACGAGCAGTACTTC. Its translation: CASSLELGQATYEQYF.

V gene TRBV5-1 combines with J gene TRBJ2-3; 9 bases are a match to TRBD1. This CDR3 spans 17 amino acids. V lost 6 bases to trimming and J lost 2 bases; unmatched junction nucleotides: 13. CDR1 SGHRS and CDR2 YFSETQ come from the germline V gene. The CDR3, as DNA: TGCGCCAGCACCCAGGGGTCCGGGACAGGGTCCACAGATACGCAGTATTTT. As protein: CASTQGSGTGSTDTQYF.

This CDR3 is CATSRDLTSREQYF. CDR3 bases: TGTGCCACCAGCAGAGATTTGACTAGTAGAGAGCAGTACTTC. The genes are TRBV15 and TRBJ2-7, with D possibly TRBD2 on 6 matching bases. This CDR3 contains 14 residues. CDR1 and CDR2 from the germline V gene are LNHNV and YYDKDF (reference sequence). Trimming pared 0 bases from V and 7 bases from J, leaving 13 bases between.

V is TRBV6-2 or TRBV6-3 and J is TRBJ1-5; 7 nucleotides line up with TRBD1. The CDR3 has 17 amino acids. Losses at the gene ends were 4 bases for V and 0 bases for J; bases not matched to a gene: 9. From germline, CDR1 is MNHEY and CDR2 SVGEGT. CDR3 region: CASSSRQGLISNQPQHF. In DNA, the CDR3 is TGTGCCAGCAGTTCAAGACAGGGATTAATTAGCAATCAGCCCCAGCATTTT.

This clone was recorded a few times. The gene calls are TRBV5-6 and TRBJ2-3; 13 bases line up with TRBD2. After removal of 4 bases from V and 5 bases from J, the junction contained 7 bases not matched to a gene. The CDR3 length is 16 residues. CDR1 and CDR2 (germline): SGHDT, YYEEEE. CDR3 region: CASSAGTSGDLDTQYF. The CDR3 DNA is TGTGCCAGCAGCGCGGGGACTAGCGGGGACCTAGATACGCAGTATTTT.

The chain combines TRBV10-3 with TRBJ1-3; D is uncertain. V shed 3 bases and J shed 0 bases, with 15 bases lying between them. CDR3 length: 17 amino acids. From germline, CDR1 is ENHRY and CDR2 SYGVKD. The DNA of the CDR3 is TGTGCCATCAGTGACCTACTTACAGCGGTCTCTGGAAACACCATATATTTT. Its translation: CAISDLLTAVSGNTIYF.

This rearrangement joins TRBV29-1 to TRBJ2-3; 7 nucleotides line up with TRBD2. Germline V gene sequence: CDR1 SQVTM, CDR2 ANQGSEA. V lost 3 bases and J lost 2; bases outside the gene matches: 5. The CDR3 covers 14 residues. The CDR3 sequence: CSVDMRGNTDTQYF. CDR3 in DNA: TGCAGCGTTGATATGCGGGGGAACACAGATACGCAGTATTTT.